These 15 T cell receptor beta chains were all obtained from the same sample, sequenced in a study of cytotoxic CD8 clonotypes in ibrutinib-treated CLL. The method was immunoSEQ multiplex PCR; TCRdb's version includes in-frame clones alone and lacks a portion of them. The top ten clones hold approximately 30% of a sample with approximately 140,000 clones, 70% to 85% of them seen once. The starting material was PBMCs, obtained after 12 months of ibrutinib treatment. These receptors were taken from a human donor with chronic lymphocytic leukemia.

This clone came up once. V is TRBV28 and J is TRBJ1-2; possibly TRBD1 for D (6 bases). CDR1 and CDR2 from the germline V gene are MDHEN and SYDVKM. CDR3 length: 17 amino acids. V lost 3 bases, J lost 4 bases, and 21 bases lay in between. The DNA for the CDR3 is TGTGCCAGCAGTTTCCGGGTGAACAGGGCGGTCGGCTATGGCTACACCTTC. This encodes CASSFRVNRAVGYGYTF.

Remarks on this clone: This CDR3 is also generated by other DNA sequences in the sample. The gene calls are TRBV28 and TRBJ2-7, with 9 bases fitting TRBD1. Germline-derived CDR1 and CDR2 are MDHEN and SYDVKM. The length of the CDR3 is 13 residues. Germline trimming cut 4 bases from V and 5 bases from J; bases unmatched to any gene: 3. CDR3 DNA sequence: TGTGCCAGCAGTTCAGGGACAGGGAACGAGCAGTACTTC. This translates into CASSSGTGNEQYF.

CDR3 loop: CASRTGAYEQYF. The DNA of the CDR3 is TGTGCCAGCAGGACAGGGGCCTACGAGCAGTACTTC. This rearrangement joins TRBV6-6 to TRBJ2-7; 8 positions match TRBD1. Germline V gene data show CDR1 as MNHNY and CDR2 as SVGAGI (reference sequence). The CDR3 covers 12 residues. Losses at the gene ends were 6 bases for V and 2 bases for J; bases not matched to a gene: 0.

V is TRBV4-1 and J is TRBJ2-5, with D maybe TRBD2 (6 bases). This CDR3 is built from 15 residues. Germline values: CDR1 MGHRA, CDR2 YSYEKL. V lost 4 bases to trimming and J lost 3 bases, with 15 bases between them. CDR3 residues: CASSPSGGYKETQYF. The CDR3 DNA reads as TGCGCCAGCAGCCCCTCCGGGGGATATAAAGAGACCCAGTACTTC.

The V call is TRBV5-1, the J call TRBJ1-4; D might be TRBD1 (5 bases). The CDR3 contains 17 residues. With 0 bases removed from V and 5 bases from J, the gap between germline ends came to 17 bases. The germline gives CDR1 SGHRS, CDR2 YFSETQ. CDR3 DNA sequence: TGCGCCAGCAGCTTGGGGGGCTCAACAGGACCGAATGAAAAACTGTTTTTT. Protein: CASSLGGSTGPNEKLFF. Full variable domain (missing parts from reference TRBV5-1 and TRBJ1-4): KAGVTQTPRYLIKTRGQQVTLSCSPISGHRSVSWYQQTPGQGLQFLFEYFSETQRNKGNFPGRFSGRQFSNSRSEMNVSTLELGDSALYLCASSLGGSTGPNEKLFFGSGTQLSVL.

This chain joins TRBV7-8 and TRBJ1-3; the D is unclear. The V end lost 2 bases, the J end lost 0 bases, and 5 bases lay between the germline ends. CDR3 size: 14 residues. CDR1 SGHVS and CDR2 FQNEAQ come from the germline V gene. The CDR3 loop reads CASSLIHSGNTIYF. CDR3 DNA sequence: TGTGCCAGCAGCTTAATACACTCTGGAAACACCATATATTTT. Full variable domain (missing parts from reference TRBV7-8 and TRBJ1-3): GAGVSQSPRYKVAKRGQDVALRCDPISGHVSLFWYQQALGQGPEFLTYFQNEAQLDKSGLPSDRFFAERPEGSVSTLKIQRTQQEDSAVYLCASSLIHSGNTIYFGEGSWLTVV.

This chain uses TRBV11-2 with TRBJ2-4; TRBD1 or TRBD2 may be the D gene (5 bases each). Trimming pared 5 bases from V and 6 bases from J, leaving 17 bases between. Germline V gene sequence: CDR1 SGHAT, CDR2 FQNNGV. There are 15 residues in the CDR3. CDR3 protein: CASSKGSLEVNIQYF. CDR3 in DNA: TGTGCCAGCAGCAAGGGGAGCCTAGAAGTAAACATTCAGTACTTC.

The chain recombines TRBV15 with TRBJ1-3; D might be TRBD1 (5 bases). Germline V lookup: CDR1 LNHNV, CDR2 YYDKDF (reference sequence). V was cut by 3 bases and J by 2 bases, with 11 bases left in between. The CDR3 totals 15 residues. CDR3: CATSSLQGPGNTIYF. The CDR3 DNA reads as TGTGCCACCAGCAGTCTGCAGGGCCCTGGAAACACCATATATTTT.

The rearrangement links TRBV12-5 to TRBJ2-3; 9 bases match TRBD1. V trimming: 6 bases; J trimming: 2 bases; junction bases outside the gene matches: 9. The CDR3 runs 16 residues. Germline V gives CDR1 LGHNT, CDR2 FRNRAP. The CDR3 nucleotides read TGTGCTAGTGGCCCTACAGGGGGCCCGTACACAGATACGCAGTATTTT. Translating gives CASGPTGGPYTDTQYF.

The V and J genes are TRBV5-5 and TRBJ1-2; unclear D gene. This CDR3 contains 14 residues. Germline CDR1 is SGHKS and CDR2 is YYEKEE (reference sequence). V was cut by 3 bases and J by 7 bases, with 16 bases left in between. The CDR3: CASSSNPTLGGYTF. The CDR3, as DNA: TGTGCCAGCAGCTCGAATCCTACTCTCGGTGGCTACACCTTC. The full variable domain, its missing parts supplied by reference TRBV5-5 and TRBJ1-2, is DAGVTQSPTHLIKTRGQQVTLRCSPISGHKSVSWYQQVLGQGPQFIFQYYEKEERGRGNFPDRFSARQFPNYSSELNVNALLLGDSALYLCASSSNPTLGGYTFGSGTRLTVV.

This clone occurred many times. This rearrangement joins TRBV10-3 to TRBJ1-2; a possible D gene is TRBD1 (5 bases). The CDR3 runs 14 residues. V lost 2 bases and J 5 bases, leaving 12 bases between the germline ends. Germline V gene data show CDR1 as ENHRY and CDR2 as SYGVKD. The chain's CDR3 is CAISEGGASYGYTF. CDR3 bases: TGTGCCATCAGTGAGGGAGGGGCCTCGTATGGCTACACCTTC.

The chain couples TRBV9 to TRBJ2-2, with D possibly matching TRBD2 (5 bases). This CDR3 contains 16 residues. V shed 0 bases and J shed 6 bases, with 15 bases lying between them. Germline assignment: CDR1 SGDLS and CDR2 YYNGEE. The CDR3 sequence is CASSVEETKLAGELFF. Written as DNA, the CDR3 is TGTGCCAGCAGCGTAGAGGAGACTAAGCTGGCCGGGGAGCTGTTTTTT.

J is TRBJ1-1 and V is TRBV28; D is uncertain. CDR3 size: 16 residues. In germline, CDR1 is MDHEN, CDR2 SYDVKM. V lost 2 bases and J lost 0, with 13 bases in between. CDR3 bases: TGTGCCAGCAGTTTACCCCCCGACACCATGAACACTGAAGCTTTCTTT. It is translated as CASSLPPDTMNTEAFF.

V usage is TRBV7-2 and J usage is TRBJ2-3; unclear D gene. V lost 5 bases, J lost 4 bases, and 7 bases lay in between. The germline CDR1 and CDR2 sequences are SGHTA and FQGNSA. The CDR3 consists of 12 residues. The CDR3 DNA follows: TGTGCCAGCAGCCCCACTCCAGATACGCAGTATTTT. Its translation: CASSPTPDTQYF.

In nucleotides, the CDR3 is TGTGCCAGCAGCCTAAATTACAGGGTGGCCTATGGCTACACCTTC. As protein: CASSLNYRVAYGYTF. V usage is TRBV7-9 and J usage is TRBJ1-2; D is perhaps TRBD1 (6 bases). Trimming removed 5 bases at V and 4 bases at J, with 17 bases between. This CDR3 contains 15 residues. Germline loops: CDR1 SEHNR, CDR2 FQNEAQ (reference sequence).